What follows are 27 T cell receptor beta chains derived from one specimen sequenced in a study of T cells in Graves' hyperthyroidism and ophthalmopathy. The CDR3 regions of TCR beta were amplified from RNA transcripts. The TCR CDR3 first-round RT-PCR relied on the HTBI primer set. TCRdb reprocessed the multiplex PCR reads with MiXCR, giving one entry per CDR3 protein. The profile shows 390,000 or so distinct CDR3 sequences, about 15% of them singletons. The specimen was blood. Receptors were obtained from a man younger than 35 with Graves' ophthalmopathy.

To note about this clonotype: A much larger clone sits a single nucleotide away, making a read error possible. The chain joins TRBV3-1 to TRBJ2-3; 10 bases line up with TRBD2. The CDR3 contains 16 residues. Germline CDR1 reads LGHDT; CDR2 reads YNNKEL (reference sequence). CDR3 bases: TGTGCCGGCAGCCAAAGCCTAGCGGGGGAGGAAGATACGCAGTATTTT. Amino acids: CAGSQSLAGEEDTQYF.

This clonotype was counted ten times or more. This chain links TRBV7-9 with TRBJ2-7; a weak D match, TRBD1 (5 bases). The CDR3 runs to 16 residues. V was trimmed by 5 bases and J by 1 base, leaving 18 bases between them. Germline CDR1 reads SEHNR; CDR2 reads FQNEAQ (reference sequence). CDR3 sequence: CASSDNSRVASYEQYF. CDR3 DNA: TGTGCCAGCAGCGATAATTCCAGGGTGGCGTCCTACGAGCAGTACTTC.

This clonotype has just a few counts. V gene TRBV24-1 combines with J gene TRBJ2-3; 11 bases map to TRBD2. J lost 2 bases, V lost 4 bases, and 7 bases had no gene match. CDR1 is KGHDR and CDR2 is SFDVKD in the germline V gene. This CDR3 region has 17 residues. Here the CDR3 DNA reads TGTGCCACCAGTGACCAAAGTAGCGGGGGGGTCACAGATACGCAGTATTTT. Translation gives CATSDQSSGGVTDTQYF.

This clonotype was observed many times. In DNA form, the CDR3 reads TGTGCCAGCAGCATCGGGACACCCACAGATACGCAGTATTTT. Translated, it gives CASSIGTPTDTQYF. The chain combines TRBV7-9 with TRBJ2-3, with D maybe TRBD1 (6 bases). Germline lookup yields CDR1 SEHNR and CDR2 FQNEAQ (reference sequence). V lost 5 bases and J lost 2, with 11 bases in between. This CDR3 comprises 14 residues. The variable domain in full, with the rest retrieved from reference TRBV7-9 and TRBJ2-3, is DTGVSQNPRHKITKRGQNVTFRCDPISEHNRLYWYRQTLGQGPEFLTYFQNEAQLEKSRLLSDRFSAERPKGSFSTLEIQRTEQGDSAMYLCASSIGTPTDTQYFGPGTRLTVL.

The J gene is TRBJ2-5, the V gene TRBV25-1; D not certain. Germline values: CDR1 MGHDK, CDR2 SYGVNS. The CDR3 totals 14 residues. Deletions cut 3 bases from V and 3 bases from J, with 11 bases between. CDR3 protein: CASSERFTEETQYF. The CDR3 DNA sequence: TGTGCCAGCAGTGAGAGGTTCACAGAAGAGACCCAGTACTTC.

This clonotype was counted ten times or more. The V gene is TRBV6-1, the J gene TRBJ1-1; D gene ambiguous. This CDR3 is 13 amino acids long. V was cut by 5 bases and J by 0 bases, with 7 bases left in between. Germline CDR1 MNHNS, CDR2 SASEGT. The CDR3 DNA follows: TGTGCCAGCAGTTATAGGGTGAACACTGAAGCTTTCTTT. It codes for CASSYRVNTEAFF.

The table lists this clonotype with a few counts. The chain uses TRBV5-8 and TRBJ2-3; 11 nucleotides agree with TRBD2. V trimming: 6 bases; J trimming: 3 bases; junction bases outside the gene matches: 6. The CDR3 sequence is 15 residues long. From germline, CDR1 is SGHTS and CDR2 YDEGEE. CDR3 residues: CASTLAGGRTDTQYF. The CDR3 nucleotides are TGTGCCAGCACCCTAGCGGGGGGACGGACAGATACGCAGTATTTT.

This clonotype was seen more than once but under ten times. This may be a read error, as it is one base from a much larger clone. The rearrangement links TRBV20-1 to TRBJ1-3; D not resolved. This CDR3 region has 17 residues. Germline CDR1 reads DFQATT; CDR2 reads SNEGSKA (reference sequence). CDR3 sequence: CGARDLKTGGTGNTIYF. The CDR3 DNA reads as TGCGGTGCTAGAGATCTAAAAACGGGAGGGACTGGAAACACCATATATTTT.

CDR3 bases: TGTGCCAGCAGCCCCCAAGGAGGTCATTCACCCCTCCACTTT. This sequence encodes CASSPQGGHSPLHF. This chain uses TRBV3-1 with TRBJ1-6; D not certain. Germline CDR1 and CDR2: LGHDT and YNNKEL (reference sequence). The CDR3 length is 14 residues. V lost 4 bases and J 8 bases, leaving 12 bases between the germline ends. Using reference TRBV3-1 and TRBJ1-6 for the parts outside the CDR3, the full variable domain is DTAVSQTPKYLVTQMGNDKSIKCEQNLGHDTMYWYKQDSKKFLKIMFSYNNKELIINETVPNRFSPKSPDKAHLNLHINSLELGDSAVYFCASSPQGGHSPLHFGNGTRLTVT.

The genes are TRBV7-9 and TRBJ1-1; no definite D call. V dropped 2 bases and J dropped 2 bases, with 15 bases sitting between them. Germline loops: CDR1 SEHNR, CDR2 FQNEAQ (reference sequence). CDR3 length: 16 residues. CDR3 in amino acids: CASSLYRTRGNTEAFF. The CDR3 DNA reads TGTGCCAGCAGCTTATACCGGACTCGGGGAAACACTGAAGCTTTCTTT.

This clonotype was observed at least ten times. This sequence joins TRBV11-2 and TRBJ2-1; 10 bases align to TRBD2. CDR1 is SGHAT and CDR2 is FQNNGV in the germline V gene. This CDR3 is 12 amino acids long. V shed 7 bases, J shed 9 bases, and the junction held 3 bases outside the gene matches. Here the CDR3 reads CASTSGSGEQFF. In DNA, the CDR3 is TGTGCCAGCACTAGCGGGAGTGGTGAGCAGTTCTTC.

This clonotype was detected ten times or more. V usage is TRBV11-2 and J usage is TRBJ2-1; no clear D gene. Trimming stripped 5 bases from V and 1 base from J, with 9 bases between. Germline V gene data show CDR1 as SGHAT and CDR2 as FQNNGV. The CDR3 loop spans 14 amino acids. CDR3 residues: CASSHPPSYNEQFF. The CDR3 coding sequence is TGTGCCAGCAGCCACCCGCCATCCTACAATGAGCAGTTCTTC.

This clonotype was recorded at least ten times. J is TRBJ2-7 and V is TRBV15; 9 nucleotides agree with TRBD1. V was pared by 1 base and J by 5 bases, with 6 bases of the junction left unmatched. In germline, CDR1 is LNHNV, CDR2 YYDKDF (reference sequence). The CDR3 is 15 amino acids. CDR3 nucleotide sequence: TGTGCCACCAGCAGAGGGGGGACAGGGAGGGACGAGCAGTACTTC. It yields the protein CATSRGGTGRDEQYF.

This clonotype was counted at least ten times. The chain is built from TRBV12-3 or TRBV12-4 and TRBJ2-5; TRBD2 matches 7 bases. There are 15 residues in the CDR3. V shed 3 bases, J shed 3 bases, and the junction held 7 bases outside the gene matches. The CDR3 loop is CASSFSGPDEETQYF. For the CDR3, the DNA is TGTGCCAGCAGTTTTAGCGGGCCGGATGAAGAGACCCAGTACTTC.

This clonotype has a handful of counts. The rearrangement links TRBV4-2 to TRBJ2-5; 11 bases are a match to TRBD2. V was pared by 1 base and J by 4 bases, with 8 bases of the junction left unmatched. The CDR3 is made up of 17 amino acids. Germline CDR1 LGHNA, CDR2 YNFKEQ. The CDR3 nucleotides read TGTGCCAGCAGCCAAGCCGAAACTAGCGGGGGCTCAGAGACCCAGTACTTC. Translation gives CASSQAETSGGSETQYF.

Many counts were recorded for this clonotype. This chain uses TRBV7-3 with TRBJ2-1; no definite D call. Germline loops: CDR1 SGHTA, CDR2 FQGTGA. The CDR3 is made up of 13 amino acids. Trimming cost V 4 bases and J 5 bases, with 9 bases left between them. The CDR3 loop reads CASSSSRDNEQFF. The CDR3 coding sequence is TGTGCCAGCAGCTCCTCTAGGGACAATGAGCAGTTCTTC.

This clonotype came up many times. The genes are TRBV27 and TRBJ1-1; D is unresolved. V was cut by 2 bases and J by 2 bases, with 9 bases left in between. CDR1 and CDR2 from the germline V gene are MNHEY and SMNVEV (reference sequence). The CDR3 has 14 amino acids. The CDR3 reads CASSLTITNTEAFF. The CDR3 DNA sequence: TGTGCCAGCAGTTTAACGATTACTAACACTGAAGCTTTCTTT.

This clonotype was counted at least ten times. V and J are TRBV20-1 and TRBJ2-1; no clear D. The CDR3 is 15 residues long. V dropped 0 bases and J dropped 4 bases, with 13 bases sitting between them. Germline lookup yields CDR1 DFQATT and CDR2 SNEGSKA (reference sequence). The DNA for the CDR3 is TGCAGTGCTAGAGATCGACGCGGAGCTTACAATGAGCAGTTCTTC. This translates into CSARDRRGAYNEQFF.

This sequence joins TRBV12-3 or TRBV12-4 and TRBJ2-1; 7 bases line up with TRBD2. V shed 3 bases, J shed 0 bases, and the junction held 5 bases outside the gene matches. CDR3 length equals 16 residues. CDR3 bases: TGTGCCAGCAGTTTGGGAGGGAGGGCCTCCTACAATGAGCAGTTCTTC. It codes for CASSLGGRASYNEQFF.

This clonotype appeared a few times. This rearrangement joins TRBV18 to TRBJ1-2; 11 bases fit TRBD1. The CDR3 length is 14 residues. The V gene's germline CDR1 is KGHSH and CDR2 LQKENI. Unmatched junction bases numbered 7, after V lost 5 bases and J lost 8 bases. For the CDR3, the DNA is TGTGCCAGCTCAACCGGACAGGGGGCGCCGGGCTACACCTTC. This codes for CASSTGQGAPGYTF.

This chain joins TRBV7-3 and TRBJ2-3, with D perhaps TRBD1 (6 bases). This CDR3 contains 16 residues. CDR1 and CDR2 from the germline V gene are SGHTA and FQGTGA. V was cut by 5 bases and J by 5 bases, with 20 bases left in between. CDR3 loop: CASSPQNTGLGDTQYF. CDR3 in DNA: TGTGCCAGCAGCCCCCAAAACACAGGGTTAGGAGATACGCAGTATTTT.

The chain links TRBV19 to TRBJ1-5; 7 positions match TRBD1. The V segment lost 7 bases and the J segment 1 base; nucleotides outside the gene matches: 1. The CDR3 covers 13 residues. Germline-derived CDR1 and CDR2 are LNHDA and SQIVND (reference sequence). The CDR3 reads CASMTGSNQPQHF. DNA of the CDR3: TGTGCCAGTATGACAGGGAGCAATCAGCCCCAGCATTTT.

This clonotype was found many times. The chain links TRBV27 to TRBJ2-7, with TRBD1 matching 11 bases. Germline V CDR1 and CDR2: MNHEY, SMNVEV (reference sequence). This CDR3 region has 15 residues. With 3 bases clipped from V and 4 bases from J, the junction kept 5 bases outside the gene matches. CDR3 loop: CASSLGQGGKYEQYF. DNA of the CDR3: TGTGCCAGCAGTTTGGGACAGGGGGGAAAGTACGAGCAGTACTTC.

Ten or more counts support this clonotype. The gene calls are TRBV12-5 and TRBJ2-1; TRBD2 agrees at 14 bases. The CDR3 is 19 residues long. Per germline, CDR1 LGHNT and CDR2 FRNRAP. V trimming: 4 bases; J trimming: 8 bases; junction bases outside the gene matches: 16. The CDR3 loop reads CASGSRLAGGRGGFDEQFF. CDR3 DNA sequence: TGTGCTAGTGGTTCGCGACTAGCGGGGGGGAGGGGTGGGTTCGATGAGCAGTTCTTC.

This clonotype was recorded at least ten times. The rearrangement links TRBV7-3 to TRBJ2-1; the match to TRBD2 covers 9 bases. Germline loops: CDR1 SGHTA, CDR2 FQGTGA. CDR3 length: 15 amino acids. Germline trimming cut 5 bases from V and 4 bases from J; bases unmatched to any gene: 6. The CDR3 sequence is CASSALAGNYNEQFF. As DNA, the CDR3 is TGTGCCAGCAGCGCCCTAGCGGGAAATTACAATGAGCAGTTCTTC.

This clonotype was detected ten times or more. The genes are TRBV19 and TRBJ2-1, with 12 bases identical to TRBD2. CDR3 length equals 16 residues. Germline CDR1 and CDR2: LNHDA and SQIVND (reference sequence). J gave up 5 bases and V 2 bases, and 4 bases lay outside the gene matches. The CDR3, as DNA: TGTGCCAGTAGTATAACTGGGACTAGCGGGCACAATGAGCAGTTCTTC. It codes for CASSITGTSGHNEQFF.

Only a few counts were recorded for this clonotype. V gene TRBV15 combines with J gene TRBJ2-7, with D possibly being TRBD1 (6 bases). V gave up 2 bases and J gave up 6 bases, with 14 bases separating them. Germline V gives CDR1 LNHNV, CDR2 YYDKDF (reference sequence). This CDR3 has 14 residues. This chain's CDR3 is CATSRLQGPPEQYF. For the CDR3, the DNA is TGTGCCACCAGCAGACTACAGGGACCCCCCGAGCAGTACTTC.